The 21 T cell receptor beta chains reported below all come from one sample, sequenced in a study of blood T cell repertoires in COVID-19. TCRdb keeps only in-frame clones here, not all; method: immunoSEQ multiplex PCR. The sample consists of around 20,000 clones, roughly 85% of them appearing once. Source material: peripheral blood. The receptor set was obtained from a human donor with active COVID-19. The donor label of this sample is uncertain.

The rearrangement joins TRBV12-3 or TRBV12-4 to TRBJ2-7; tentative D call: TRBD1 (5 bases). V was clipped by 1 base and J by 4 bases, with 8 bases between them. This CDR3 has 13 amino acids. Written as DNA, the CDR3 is TGTGCCAGCAGTTTAGGAGCAGGGTACGAGCAGTACTTC. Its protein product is CASSLGAGYEQYF.

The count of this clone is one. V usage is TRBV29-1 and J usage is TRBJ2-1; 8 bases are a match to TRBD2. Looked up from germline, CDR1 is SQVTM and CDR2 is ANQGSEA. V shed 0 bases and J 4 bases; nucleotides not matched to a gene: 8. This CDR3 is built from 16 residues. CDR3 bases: TGCAGCGTTGAAGAGTACCCTAGCGGGTTTTACAATGAGCAGTTCTTC. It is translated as CSVEEYPSGFYNEQFF.

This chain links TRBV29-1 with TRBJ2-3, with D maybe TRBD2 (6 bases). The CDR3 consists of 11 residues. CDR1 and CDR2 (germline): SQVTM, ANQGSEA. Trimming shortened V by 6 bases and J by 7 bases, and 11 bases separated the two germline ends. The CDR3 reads CSVLLANTQYF. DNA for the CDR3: TGCAGCGTCCTCCTAGCGAATACGCAGTATTTT.

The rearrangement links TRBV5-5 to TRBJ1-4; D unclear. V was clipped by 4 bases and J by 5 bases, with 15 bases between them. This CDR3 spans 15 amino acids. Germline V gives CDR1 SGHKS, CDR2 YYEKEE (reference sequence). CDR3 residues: CASSPLGGPNEKLFF. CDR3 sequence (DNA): TGTGCCAGCAGCCCCCTGGGAGGGCCGAATGAAAAACTGTTTTTT.

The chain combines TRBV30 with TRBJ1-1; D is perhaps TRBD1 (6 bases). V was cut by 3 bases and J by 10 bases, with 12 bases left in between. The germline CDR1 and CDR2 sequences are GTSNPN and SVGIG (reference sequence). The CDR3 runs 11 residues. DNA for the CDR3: TGTGCCTGGAGCACAGGGTCTGGAGCTTTCTTT. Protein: CAWSTGSGAFF.

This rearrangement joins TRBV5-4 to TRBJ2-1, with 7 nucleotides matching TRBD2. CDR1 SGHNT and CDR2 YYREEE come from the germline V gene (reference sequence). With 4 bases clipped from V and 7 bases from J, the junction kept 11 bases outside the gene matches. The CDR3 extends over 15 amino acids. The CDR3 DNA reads TGTGCCAGCAGCCCGGTGGGGGGAGGGCGGAATGAGCAGTTCTTC. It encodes CASSPVGGGRNEQFF.

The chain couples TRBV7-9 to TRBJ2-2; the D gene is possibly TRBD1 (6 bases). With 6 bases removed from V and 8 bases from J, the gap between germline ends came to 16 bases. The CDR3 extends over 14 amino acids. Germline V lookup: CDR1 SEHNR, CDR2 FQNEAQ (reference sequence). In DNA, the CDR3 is TGTGCCAGCAGAGGGACACGCGCCAGGGGGGAGCTGTTTTTT. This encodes CASRGTRARGELFF.

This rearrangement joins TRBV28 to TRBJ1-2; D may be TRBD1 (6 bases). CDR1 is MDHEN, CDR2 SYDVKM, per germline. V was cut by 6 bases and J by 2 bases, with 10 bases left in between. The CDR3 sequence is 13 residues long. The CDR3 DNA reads TGTGCCAGCAGGCCGACAGGAAACTATGGCTACACCTTC. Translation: CASRPTGNYGYTF.

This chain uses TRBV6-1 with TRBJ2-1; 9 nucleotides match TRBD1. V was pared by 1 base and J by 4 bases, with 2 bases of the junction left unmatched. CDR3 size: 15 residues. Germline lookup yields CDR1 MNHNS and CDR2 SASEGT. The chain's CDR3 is CASSEGGTGYNEQFF. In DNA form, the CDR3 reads TGTGCCAGCAGTGAAGGGGGGACAGGGTACAATGAGCAGTTCTTC.

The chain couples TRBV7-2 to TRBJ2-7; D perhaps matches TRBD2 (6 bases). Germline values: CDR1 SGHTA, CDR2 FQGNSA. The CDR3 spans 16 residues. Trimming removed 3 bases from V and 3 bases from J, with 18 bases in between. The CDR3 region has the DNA TGTGCCAGCAGCTTTTTCCCCCGGACTACTCACTACGAGCAGTACTTC. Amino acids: CASSFFPRTTHYEQYF.

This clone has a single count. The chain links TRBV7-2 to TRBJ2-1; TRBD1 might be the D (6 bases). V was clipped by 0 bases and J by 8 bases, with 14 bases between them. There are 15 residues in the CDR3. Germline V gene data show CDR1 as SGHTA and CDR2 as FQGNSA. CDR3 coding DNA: TGTGCCAGCAGCTTAGCCAGGGGTCCTAGTGATGAGCAGTTCTTC. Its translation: CASSLARGPSDEQFF.

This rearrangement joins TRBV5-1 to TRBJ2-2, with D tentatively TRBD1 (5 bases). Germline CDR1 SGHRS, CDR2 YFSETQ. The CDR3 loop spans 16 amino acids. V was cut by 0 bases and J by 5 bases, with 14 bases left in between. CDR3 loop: CASSLGGRVATGELFF. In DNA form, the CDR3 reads TGCGCCAGCAGCTTGGGGGGCAGGGTCGCTACCGGGGAGCTGTTTTTT.

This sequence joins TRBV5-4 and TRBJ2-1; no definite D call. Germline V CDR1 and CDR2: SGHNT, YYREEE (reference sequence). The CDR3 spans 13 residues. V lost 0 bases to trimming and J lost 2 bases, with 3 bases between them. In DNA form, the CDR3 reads TGTGCCAGCAGCTTGGACACCTACAATGAGCAGTTCTTC. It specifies CASSLDTYNEQFF.

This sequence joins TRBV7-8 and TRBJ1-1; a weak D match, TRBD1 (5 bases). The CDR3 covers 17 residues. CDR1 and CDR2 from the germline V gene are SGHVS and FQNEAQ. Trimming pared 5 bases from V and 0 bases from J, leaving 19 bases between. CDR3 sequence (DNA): TGTGCCAGCAGCCCAAGGACCGAAGGGGAAATGAACACTGAAGCTTTCTTT. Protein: CASSPRTEGEMNTEAFF.

The CDR3 here is CASSPGTGFRYEQYF. The DNA for the CDR3 is TGCGCCAGCAGCCCCGGGACAGGGTTTAGGTACGAGCAGTACTTC. The V call is TRBV5-1, the J call TRBJ2-7; 9 nucleotides align to TRBD1. Trimming cost V 4 bases and J 4 bases; bases outside gene matches: 9. Germline CDR1 is SGHRS and CDR2 is YFSETQ. This CDR3 spans 15 amino acids.

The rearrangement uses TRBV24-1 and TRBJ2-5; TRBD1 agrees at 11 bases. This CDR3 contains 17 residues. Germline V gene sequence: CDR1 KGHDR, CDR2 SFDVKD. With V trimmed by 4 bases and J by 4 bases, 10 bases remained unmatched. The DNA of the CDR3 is TGTGCCACCAGTGACCCATCCCCGGACAGGGGGCTAGAGACCCAGTACTTC. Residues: CATSDPSPDRGLETQYF.

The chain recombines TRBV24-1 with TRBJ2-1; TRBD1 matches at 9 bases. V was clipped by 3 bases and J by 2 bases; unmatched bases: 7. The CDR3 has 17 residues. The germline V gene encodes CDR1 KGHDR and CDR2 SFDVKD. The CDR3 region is CATSDHTGTGTYNEQFF. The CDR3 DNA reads TGTGCCACCAGTGATCATACCGGGACAGGGACCTACAATGAGCAGTTCTTC.

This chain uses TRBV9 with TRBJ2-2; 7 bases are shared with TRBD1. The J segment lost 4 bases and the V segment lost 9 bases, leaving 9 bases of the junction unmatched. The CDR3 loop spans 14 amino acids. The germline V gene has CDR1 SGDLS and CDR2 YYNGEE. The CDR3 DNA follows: TGTGCCACCGGTAGGGACAGCTTCACCGGGGAGCTGTTTTTT. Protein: CATGRDSFTGELFF.

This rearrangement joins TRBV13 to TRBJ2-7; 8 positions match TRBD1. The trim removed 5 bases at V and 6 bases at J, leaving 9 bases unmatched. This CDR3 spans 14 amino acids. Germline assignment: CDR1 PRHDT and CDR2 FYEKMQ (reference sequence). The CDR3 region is CASSPRQGPSEQYF. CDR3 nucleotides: TGTGCCAGCAGCCCACGACAGGGGCCCTCCGAGCAGTACTTC.

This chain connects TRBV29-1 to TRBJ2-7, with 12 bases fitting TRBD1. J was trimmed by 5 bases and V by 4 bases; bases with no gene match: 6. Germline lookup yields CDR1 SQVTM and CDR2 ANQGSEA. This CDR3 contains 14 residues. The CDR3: CSVARGTGGHEQYF. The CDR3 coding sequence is TGCAGCGTTGCCCGGGGGACAGGGGGCCACGAGCAGTACTTC.

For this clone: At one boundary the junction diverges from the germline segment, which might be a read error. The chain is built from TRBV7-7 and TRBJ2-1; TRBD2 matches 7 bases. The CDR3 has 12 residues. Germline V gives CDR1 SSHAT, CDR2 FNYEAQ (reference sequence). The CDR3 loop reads CASSLESGEGFF. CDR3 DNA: TGTGCTAGCAGCTTAGAAAGCGGGGAAGGGTTCTTC. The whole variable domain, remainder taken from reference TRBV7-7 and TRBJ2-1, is GAGVSQSPRYKVTKRGQDVTLRCDPISSHATLYWYQQALGQGPEFLTYFNYEAQPDKSGLPSDRFSAERPEGSISTLTIQRTEQRDSAMYRCASSLESGEGFFGPGTRLTVL.